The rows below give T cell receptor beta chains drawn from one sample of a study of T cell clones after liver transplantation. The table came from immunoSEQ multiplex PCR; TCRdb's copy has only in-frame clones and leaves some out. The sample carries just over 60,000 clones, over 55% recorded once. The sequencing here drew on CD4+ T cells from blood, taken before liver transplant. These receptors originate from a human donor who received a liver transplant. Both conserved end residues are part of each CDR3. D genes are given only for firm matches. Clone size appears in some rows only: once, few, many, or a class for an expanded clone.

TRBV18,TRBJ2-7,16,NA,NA,CASSPPTGSSSYEQYF,TGTGCCAGCTCACCACCAACGGGGTCCAGCTCCTACGAGCAGTACTTC
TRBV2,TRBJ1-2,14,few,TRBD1,CASSLRQGDNGYTF,TGTGCCAGCAGCCTCAGACAGGGAGACAATGGCTACACCTTC
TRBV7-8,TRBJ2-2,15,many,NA,CASRSGQPNTGELFF,TGTGCCAGCAGGTCTGGACAGCCTAACACCGGGGAGCTGTTTTTT
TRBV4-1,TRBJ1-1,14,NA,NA,CASRGLLKGTEAFF,TGCGCCAGCAGGGGACTCCTCAAGGGGACTGAAGCTTTCTTT
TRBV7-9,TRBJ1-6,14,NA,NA,CASSFDSINSPLHF,TGTGCCAGCAGCTTTGACTCTATAAATTCACCCCTCCACTTT
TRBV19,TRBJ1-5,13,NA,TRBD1,CASSMGQGQPQHF,TGTGCCAGTAGTATGGGACAGGGACAGCCCCAGCATTTT
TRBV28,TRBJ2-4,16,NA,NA,CASSNPGELAKNIQYF,TGTGCCAGCAGTAACCCAGGGGAACTAGCCAAAAACATTCAGTACTTC
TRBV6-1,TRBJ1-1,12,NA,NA,CASSWGPAEAFF,TGTGCCAGCAGTTGGGGCCCCGCTGAAGCTTTCTTT
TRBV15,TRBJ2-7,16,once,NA,CATSSGLGGFAYEQYF,TGTGCCACCAGCAGCGGGCTGGGGGGATTCGCCTACGAGCAGTACTTC
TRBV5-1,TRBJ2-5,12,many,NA,CASSHPTETQYF,TGCGCCAGCAGCCACCCTACGGAGACCCAGTACTTC
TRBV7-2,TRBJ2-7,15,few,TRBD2,CASSLASGAPYEQYF,TGTGCCAGCAGCTTAGCGAGCGGGGCTCCCTACGAGCAGTACTTC
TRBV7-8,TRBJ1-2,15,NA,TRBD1,CASSFQKGAGYGYTF,TGTGCCAGCAGCTTCCAGAAGGGGGCCGGGTATGGCTACACCTTC
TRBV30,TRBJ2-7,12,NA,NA,CAWSSQGYEQYF,TGTGCCTGGAGTAGCCAGGGCTACGAGCAGTACTTC
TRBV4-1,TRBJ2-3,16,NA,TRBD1,CASSQVMGQGADTQYF,TGCGCCAGCAGCCAAGTGATGGGACAGGGGGCAGATACGCAGTATTTT
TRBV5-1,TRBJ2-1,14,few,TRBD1,CASSRGDRANEQFF,TGCGCCAGCAGCCGGGGGGACAGGGCAAATGAGCAGTTCTTC
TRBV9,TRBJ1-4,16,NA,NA,CASSVGGSRQNEKLFF,TGTGCCAGCAGCGTGGGGGGGAGCAGACAGAATGAAAAACTGTTTTTT
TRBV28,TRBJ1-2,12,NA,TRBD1,CASGGGDYGYTF,TGTGCCTCCGGAGGGGGCGACTATGGCTACACCTTC
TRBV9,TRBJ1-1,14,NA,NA,CASSVVPDNTEAFF,TGTGCCAGCAGCGTAGTACCAGATAACACTGAAGCTTTCTTT
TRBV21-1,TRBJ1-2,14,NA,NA,CASSPGTGNYGYTF,TGTGCCAGCAGCCCCGGGACAGGTAACTATGGCTACACCTTC
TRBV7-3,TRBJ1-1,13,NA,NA,CASSVAMNTEAFF,TGTGCCAGCAGCGTAGCAATGAACACTGAAGCTTTCTTT
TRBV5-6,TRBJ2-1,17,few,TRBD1,CASRARGTGIGYNEQFF,TGTGCCAGCAGGGCGCGGGGGACAGGGATCGGGTACAATGAGCAGTTCTTC